The 20 T cell receptor beta chains below were found in one sample sequenced in a study of blood T cell repertoires in COVID-19. Sequencing was performed with immunoSEQ multiplex PCR; in TCRdb, only in-frame clones are kept and a portion is missing. The table shows 20,000 to 25,000 clones, with 91% occurring only once. Input material: peripheral blood. These receptors were taken from a woman aged 70-85 years with active COVID-19.

This rearrangement joins TRBV19 to TRBJ2-5; D may be TRBD2 (6 bases). Germline CDR1 LNHDA, CDR2 SQIVND (reference sequence). The CDR3 has 15 residues. V was clipped by 1 base and J by 5 bases, with 14 bases between them. The CDR3 DNA sequence: TGTGCCAGTAGTATAGCTATAGGGGCGGGGGAGACCCAGTACTTC. Translated, it gives CASSIAIGAGETQYF.

The chain uses TRBV2 and TRBJ1-1; D unresolved. Germline CDR1 and CDR2: SNHLY and FYNNEI. V was clipped by 4 bases and J by 2 bases, with 8 bases between them. This CDR3 region has 13 residues. The CDR3 DNA reads TGTGCCAGCAGTGGCCGACAAAACACTGAAGCTTTCTTT. Residues: CASSGRQNTEAFF.

This clone was picked up one time. The genes are TRBV5-1 and TRBJ1-2; 7 nucleotides line up with TRBD1. V lost 1 base and J lost 8; bases outside the gene matches: 11. From germline, CDR1 is SGHRS and CDR2 YFSETQ. The CDR3 contains 15 residues. CDR3: CASSLSLDRADGYTF. For the CDR3, the DNA is TGCGCCAGCAGCTTGTCCCTTGACAGGGCCGACGGCTACACCTTC.

The chain is built from TRBV7-9 and TRBJ1-1, with 7 bases fitting TRBD1. The germline gives CDR1 SEHNR, CDR2 FQNEAQ (reference sequence). CDR3 length: 15 amino acids. Losses at the gene ends were 5 bases for V and 5 bases for J; bases not matched to a gene: 11. In DNA, the CDR3 is TGTGCCAGCAGCACGTCCGGGCCACAGGGGACTGAAGCTTTCTTT. Protein: CASSTSGPQGTEAFF.

V is TRBV7-2 and J is TRBJ1-6, with 7 bases identical to TRBD1. The germline CDR1 and CDR2 sequences are SGHTA and FQGNSA. The CDR3 extends over 17 amino acids. Germline trimming cut 1 base from V and 10 bases from J; bases unmatched to any gene: 13. As DNA, the CDR3 is TGTGCCAGCAGCTTAGAAGTAGGGGGCGGTCTAGAATCACCCCTCCACTTT. Its translation: CASSLEVGGGLESPLHF. The full variable domain, completed using reference TRBV7-2 and TRBJ1-6, is GAGVSQSPSNKVTEKGKDVELRCDPISGHTALYWYRQSLGQGLEFLIYFQGNSAPDKSGLPSDRFSAERTGGSVSTLTIQRTQQEDSAVYLCASSLEVGGGLESPLHFGNGTRLTVT.

This chain links TRBV7-3 with TRBJ2-3; tentative D call: TRBD2 (5 bases). Germline CDR1 and CDR2: SGHTA and FQGTGA. V lost 5 bases and J 6 bases, leaving 12 bases between the germline ends. The CDR3 consists of 13 residues. The CDR3 DNA follows: TGTGCCAGCAGCGCGTCGTCGGGGGATACGCAGTATTTT. Translated: CASSASSGDTQYF.

This CDR3 is CASSQEWGDPNTEAFF. The CDR3 DNA is TGTGCCAGCAGCCAAGAGTGGGGGGACCCAAACACTGAAGCTTTCTTT. The V gene is TRBV4-2, the J gene TRBJ1-1, with D possibly being TRBD1 (5 bases). Germline CDR1 reads LGHNA; CDR2 reads YNFKEQ. This CDR3 has 16 residues. The V and J ends lost 0 bases and 2 bases respectively, with 13 bases between them.

The chain has TRBV10-3 and TRBJ2-1, with 10 bases identical to TRBD2. This CDR3 spans 15 amino acids. The V and J ends lost 5 bases and 2 bases, in that order; junction bases with no gene match: 3. Germline V CDR1 and CDR2: ENHRY, SYGVKD. The CDR3 is CAISTGLAAYNEQFF. DNA of the CDR3: TGTGCCATCAGTACCGGACTAGCGGCCTACAATGAGCAGTTCTTC.

This chain uses TRBV5-6 with TRBJ2-3, with TRBD2 as a possible D gene (5 bases). The germline V and J ends were trimmed by 1 base and 8 bases, with 8 bases remaining between them. Germline lookup yields CDR1 SGHDT and CDR2 YYEEEE. The CDR3 consists of 12 residues. The CDR3 reads CASSLYGGTQYF. CDR3 bases: TGTGCCAGCAGCTTGTATGGAGGTACGCAGTATTTT.

CDR3 loop: CASSSLAGFIDEQFF. The CDR3 region has the DNA TGTGCCAGCAGCTCCCTAGCGGGATTTATCGATGAGCAGTTCTTC. The chain carries TRBV7-2 and TRBJ2-1; 9 bases align to TRBD2. The ends lost 4 bases at V and 8 bases at J; junction bases unmatched: 9. The CDR3 covers 15 residues. Germline lookup yields CDR1 SGHTA and CDR2 FQGNSA.

The rearrangement joins TRBV10-3 to TRBJ2-3; 9 bases align to TRBD2. J gave up 3 bases and V 4 bases, and 2 bases lay outside the gene matches. CDR3 size: 14 residues. CDR1 and CDR2 (germline): ENHRY, SYGVKD. CDR3 sequence (DNA): TGTGCCATCAGTGGGCGGGAGGGGACAGATACGCAGTATTTT. As protein: CAISGREGTDTQYF.

The chain couples TRBV18 to TRBJ2-1; 10 nucleotides align to TRBD1. Trimming at V came to 2 bases and at J to 1 base, leaving 5 bases not matched to a gene. The V gene's germline CDR1 is KGHSH and CDR2 LQKENI. The CDR3 spans 17 residues. CDR3 sequence: CASSPGTGALSYNEQFF. The CDR3 coding sequence is TGTGCCAGCTCACCAGGGACAGGGGCCCTTTCCTACAATGAGCAGTTCTTC.

The table lists this clone with a count of one. J is TRBJ2-2 and V is TRBV9; 7 nucleotides match TRBD1. The CDR3 has 14 amino acids. Germline trimming cut 0 bases from V and 6 bases from J; bases unmatched to any gene: 2. Germline V gene data show CDR1 as SGDLS and CDR2 as YYNGEE. CDR3 DNA: TGTGCCAGCAGCGTAGGGCAGGGGGCCGGGGAGCTGTTTTTT. As protein: CASSVGQGAGELFF.

The V call is TRBV7-3, the J call TRBJ1-6, with D maybe TRBD1 (5 bases). CDR3 size: 14 residues. Between the trimmed V and J ends, which lost 4 bases and 4 bases, there was a span of 8 bases. CDR1 is SGHTA, CDR2 FQGTGA, per germline. Here the CDR3 DNA reads TGTGCCAGCAGCTCGGGACTTTATAATTCACCCCTCCACTTT. Encoded protein: CASSSGLYNSPLHF.

V gene TRBV9 combines with J gene TRBJ1-5; D call uncertain. The CDR3 is 15 amino acids. CDR1 is SGDLS, CDR2 YYNGEE, per germline. V lost 0 bases, J lost 2 bases, and 9 bases lay in between. CDR3 nucleotide sequence: TGTGCCAGCAGCGTAGATGGCAGTGGCAATCAGCCCCAGCATTTT. It yields the protein CASSVDGSGNQPQHF.

The V gene is TRBV5-1, the J gene TRBJ1-1, with 8 bases matching TRBD1. The CDR3 is 15 amino acids. Trimming took 4 bases from V and 1 from J; bases not matched to a gene: 6. The V gene's germline CDR1 is SGHRS and CDR2 YFSETQ. This CDR3 is CASSPGQDRNTEAFF. In DNA form, the CDR3 reads TGCGCCAGCAGCCCGGGACAGGACCGGAACACTGAAGCTTTCTTT.

The chain joins TRBV7-2 to TRBJ2-2; 8 bases align to TRBD1. The V gene's germline CDR1 is SGHTA and CDR2 FQGNSA. The CDR3 is 15 amino acids. The junction had 7 bases not matched to a gene; V was cut back by 6 bases and J by 4 bases. The chain's CDR3 is CASSLGQGSTGELFF. In DNA form, the CDR3 reads TGTGCCAGCAGTCTAGGACAGGGTAGCACCGGGGAGCTGTTTTTT.

V gene TRBV11-2 combines with J gene TRBJ2-1; 11 nucleotides align to TRBD2. The CDR3 totals 18 residues. The germline gives CDR1 SGHAT, CDR2 FQNNGV. V shed 6 bases, J shed 6 bases, and the junction held 16 bases outside the gene matches. Written as DNA, the CDR3 is TGTGCCAGCAGTAAGACTAGCGGGATCCTCCTGGGGACCAATGAGCAGTTCTTC. Translation: CASSKTSGILLGTNEQFF. Drawing the rest from reference TRBV11-2 and TRBJ2-1, the complete variable domain is EAGVAQSPRYKIIEKRQSVAFWCNPISGHATLYWYQQILGQGPKLLIQFQNNGVVDDSQLPKDRFSAERLKGVDSTLKIQPAKLEDSAVYLCASSKTSGILLGTNEQFFGPGTRLTVL.

V and J are TRBV18 and TRBJ2-1, with 8 bases aligning to TRBD1. V shed 3 bases, J shed 8 bases, and the junction held 6 bases outside the gene matches. CDR3 length: 14 amino acids. Germline values: CDR1 KGHSH, CDR2 LQKENI. The CDR3 reads CASSPGTGSDEQFF. CDR3 DNA: TGTGCCAGCTCACCCGGGACAGGCTCCGATGAGCAGTTCTTC.

CDR3 sequence (DNA): TGCGCCAGCAGCTTTGGACAGGGTAGGGACATTCAGTACTTC. It encodes CASSFGQGRDIQYF. The V and J genes are TRBV5-1 and TRBJ2-4, with 8 bases that match TRBD1. Germline V CDR1 and CDR2: SGHRS, YFSETQ. The CDR3 totals 14 residues. V shed 2 bases, J shed 8 bases, and the junction held 6 bases outside the gene matches. Using reference TRBV5-1 and TRBJ2-4 for the parts outside the CDR3, the full variable domain is KAGVTQTPRYLIKTRGQQVTLSCSPISGHRSVSWYQQTPGQGLQFLFEYFSETQRNKGNFPGRFSGRQFSNSRSEMNVSTLELGDSALYLCASSFGQGRDIQYFGAGTRLSVL.